This section outlines one T cell receptor beta chain sequence together with its context. The antigen is unknown. The entry originates in a study of ipilimumab plus nivolumab after autologous stem cell transplantation. The CDR3 extends over 13 amino acids. Germline V CDR1 and CDR2: MGHRA, YSYEKL. The ends were cut back, 0 bases at V and 8 bases at J, with 10 bases in the middle. Sequencing was performed with immunoSEQ multiplex PCR; in TCRdb, only in-frame clones are kept and a portion is missing. The sample lists around 84,000 clones; 75% to 85% were seen once. The study's findings and limits: Per the authors, repertoire, Treg and microbiota data justify further study.

The V gene is TRBV4-1, the J gene TRBJ1-1; a weak D match, TRBD1 (5 bases). The receptor comes from a male donor with diffuse large B-cell lymphoma. Source: PBMCs, taken in a trial of ipilimumab plus nivolumab as post-transplant consolidation. CDR3 loop: CASSQEGGIEAFF. CDR3 DNA sequence: TGCGCCAGCAGCCAAGAGGGGGGGATAGAAGCTTTCTTT.